Each of the 20 T cell receptor beta chains below was sequenced from the same sample in a study of blood T cell repertoires in COVID-19. Profiled with immunoSEQ multiplex PCR; TCRdb holds only in-frame clones, not every one. The sample carries around 250,000 clones, 80% to 85% recorded once. Sequenced material: peripheral blood. The receptors derive from a woman aged 18-29 years with acute or convalescent COVID-19.

The rearrangement joins TRBV28 to TRBJ2-1, with a tentative D call TRBD1 (5 bases). Trimming removed 1 base from V and 7 bases from J, with 14 bases in between. This CDR3 region has 15 residues. Per the germline V gene, CDR1 is MDHEN and CDR2 is SYDVKM. The CDR3 DNA reads as TGTGCCAGCAGTTTATTGGTAGGGGTGGGGAATGAGCAGTTCTTC. Amino acids: CASSLLVGVGNEQFF.

This clone was counted between two and nine times. The chain employs TRBV7-9 and TRBJ1-5; D may be TRBD1 (5 bases). Between the trimmed V and J ends, which lost 3 bases and 6 bases, there was a span of 9 bases. The CDR3 spans 13 residues. The V gene's germline CDR1 is SEHNR and CDR2 FQNEAQ (reference sequence). Written as DNA, the CDR3 is TGTGCCAGCAGCTTCGGGGGGAGTCAGCCCCAGCATTTT. The encoded protein is CASSFGGSQPQHF.

The chain links TRBV7-2 to TRBJ1-4, with D possibly matching TRBD1 (5 bases). Deletions cut 2 bases from V and 7 bases from J, with 11 bases between. There are 14 residues in the CDR3. Germline V gives CDR1 SGHTA, CDR2 FQGNSA. In nucleotides, the CDR3 is TGTGCCAGCAGCTTATCAGGGTGGGGTGAAAAACTGTTTTTT. Its translation: CASSLSGWGEKLFF.

The chain has TRBV9 and TRBJ1-6, with no clear D. The V gene's germline CDR1 is SGDLS and CDR2 YYNGEE. The germline V and J ends were trimmed by 4 bases and 0 bases, with 5 bases remaining between them. This CDR3 spans 14 amino acids. The CDR3 region has the DNA TGTGCCAGCAGCCCCCGCTCCTATAATTCACCCCTCCACTTT. Protein: CASSPRSYNSPLHF. The full variable domain, rest sourced from reference TRBV9 and TRBJ1-6, is DSGVTQTPKHLITATGQRVTLRCSPRSGDLSVYWYQQSLDQGLQFLIQYYNGEERAKGNILERFSAQQFPDLHSELNLSSLELGDSALYFCASSPRSYNSPLHFGNGTRLTVT.

The V call is TRBV6-5, the J call TRBJ2-1; 7 bases map to TRBD2. Germline-derived CDR1 and CDR2 are MNHEY and SVGAGI. The J segment lost 0 bases and the V segment lost 6 bases, leaving 5 bases of the junction unmatched. CDR3 length: 15 residues. CDR3 region: CASRPGGSSYNEQFF. The DNA for the CDR3 is TGTGCCAGCAGGCCGGGAGGAAGCTCCTACAATGAGCAGTTCTTC.

V is TRBV30 and J is TRBJ2-1; 8 bases line up with TRBD2. Germline values: CDR1 GTSNPN, CDR2 SVGIG (reference sequence). This CDR3 contains 13 residues. V lost 4 bases and J lost 3; bases outside the gene matches: 2. CDR3 nucleotide sequence: TGTGCCTGGAAGGGACTAGGCTACAATGAGCAGTTCTTC. Translation: CAWKGLGYNEQFF.

The chain carries TRBV9 and TRBJ1-2; 8 bases align to TRBD1. V shed 3 bases and J 5 bases; nucleotides not matched to a gene: 12. Germline loops: CDR1 SGDLS, CDR2 YYNGEE. The CDR3 totals 16 residues. The CDR3 protein is CASSGTSGGGSYGYTF. CDR3 in DNA: TGTGCCAGCAGCGGAACTTCAGGGGGCGGCTCATATGGCTACACCTTC.

V is TRBV3-1 (or the pseudogene TRBV3-2) and J is TRBJ2-5; D might be TRBD2 (5 bases). Germline values: CDR1 LGHDT, CDR2 YNNKEL (reference sequence). This CDR3 is 18 amino acids long. V lost 1 base, J lost 5 bases, and 23 bases lay in between. The CDR3 is CASSQAAGSVAQRETQYF. The CDR3 DNA follows: TGTGCCAGCAGCCAAGCCGCTGGTTCGGTTGCTCAGCGGGAGACCCAGTACTTC.

CDR3: CASSYQSINYGYTF. Written as DNA, the CDR3 is TGTGCCAGCAGTTACCAATCTATCAACTATGGCTACACCTTC. V and J are TRBV6-5 and TRBJ1-2; D ambiguous. From germline, CDR1 is MNHEY and CDR2 SVGAGI. This CDR3 is 14 amino acids long. V gave up 2 bases and J gave up 2 bases, with 9 bases separating them.

The chain joins TRBV27 to TRBJ2-5; 9 nucleotides align to TRBD1. Germline V gene data show CDR1 as MNHEY and CDR2 as SMNVEV (reference sequence). This CDR3 comprises 16 residues. J gave up 1 base and V 6 bases, and 9 bases lay outside the gene matches. The CDR3 DNA is TGTGCCAGCAGCTTTAATTGGGACAGGGTCCAAGAGACCCAGTACTTC. As protein: CASSFNWDRVQETQYF.

The chain couples TRBV19 to TRBJ1-2; 9 nucleotides align to TRBD1. Per germline, CDR1 LNHDA and CDR2 SQIVND (reference sequence). This CDR3 is 14 amino acids long. V dropped 7 bases and J dropped 4; count of bases not matched to a gene: 7. The CDR3 DNA sequence: TGTGCCAGTATTCCTGGGACAGGGTCCTATGGCTACACCTTC. It specifies CASIPGTGSYGYTF.

V is TRBV11-3 and J is TRBJ2-3; possibly TRBD2 for D (6 bases). Germline V gene sequence: CDR1 SGHNT, CDR2 YENEEA. Trimming pared 5 bases from V and 0 bases from J, leaving 21 bases between. This CDR3 has 18 residues. Written as DNA, the CDR3 is TGTGCCAGCAGCCTTTCCCACTCCGGGAGTACAAGCACAGATACGCAGTATTTT. Translating gives CASSLSHSGSTSTDTQYF.

The chain uses TRBV4-1 and TRBJ1-1; TRBD1 might be the D (5 bases). The V gene's germline CDR1 is MGHRA and CDR2 YSYEKL. This CDR3 has 16 amino acids. V was pared by 0 bases and J by 5 bases, with 16 bases between. The CDR3: CASSQEAQGARTEAFF. The CDR3 DNA reads as TGCGCCAGCAGCCAAGAGGCCCAGGGCGCCCGAACTGAAGCTTTCTTT.

The rearrangement links TRBV6-5 to TRBJ2-7; D perhaps matches TRBD1 (7 bases). This CDR3 region has 16 residues. V was shortened by 0 bases and J by 3 bases, with 15 bases between the two germline ends. Germline lookup yields CDR1 MNHEY and CDR2 SVGAGI. CDR3 DNA: TGTGCCAGCAGTTACTCCGTGGCAGGGGGGTTCTACGAGCAGTACTTC. Its translation is CASSYSVAGGFYEQYF.

The V gene is TRBV18, the J gene TRBJ2-7; 13 nucleotides line up with TRBD2. The germline V gene has CDR1 KGHSH and CDR2 LQKENI. The CDR3 runs 15 residues. V lost 4 bases, J lost 7 bases, and 7 bases stayed unmatched. The CDR3 is CASSLGTSGNEEQYF. The CDR3 DNA sequence: TGTGCCAGCTCACTTGGGACTAGCGGGAACGAAGAGCAGTACTTC.

Only a few counts were recorded for this clone. V usage is TRBV7-9 and J usage is TRBJ1-3; 9 nucleotides line up with TRBD1. This CDR3 comprises 18 residues. Germline V gene data show CDR1 as SEHNR and CDR2 as FQNEAQ (reference sequence). V gave up 5 bases and J gave up 0 bases; unmatched junction bases: 11. DNA for the CDR3: TGTGCCAGCAGCCCCGGGACAGGGCGTACCCTCTCTGGAAACACCATATATTTT. Translated: CASSPGTGRTLSGNTIYF.

The gene calls are TRBV7-9 and TRBJ1-1; D remains ambiguous. The CDR3 totals 11 residues. Germline V gene sequence: CDR1 SEHNR, CDR2 FQNEAQ (reference sequence). The ends were cut back, 5 bases at V and 2 bases at J, with 3 bases in the middle. CDR3 coding DNA: TGTGCCAGCAGCCTTAACACTGAAGCTTTCTTT. The encoded protein is CASSLNTEAFF.

The chain has TRBV19 and TRBJ2-1; TRBD2 is a possible D gene (10 bases). CDR1 LNHDA and CDR2 SQIVND come from the germline V gene (reference sequence). CDR3 length: 21 amino acids. Trimming took off 5 bases at V and 7 bases at J, with 36 bases between the two ends. The chain's CDR3 is CASSRSSTGGPLAGRMNEQFF. The CDR3 DNA sequence: TGTGCCAGTAGTCGGAGCTCGACAGGGGGTCCACTAGCGGGACGAATGAATGAGCAGTTCTTC. Supplemented by reference TRBV19 and TRBJ2-1, the full variable domain reads DGGITQSPKYLFRKEGQNVTLSCEQNLNHDAMYWYRQDPGQGLRLIYYSQIVNDFQKGDIAEGYSVSREKKESFPLTVTSAQKNPTAFYLCASSRSSTGGPLAGRMNEQFFGPGTRLTVL.

The chain carries TRBV2 and TRBJ2-1; D ambiguous. The CDR3 sequence is 13 residues long. Between the trimmed V and J ends, which lost 6 bases and 7 bases, there was a span of 13 bases. Germline V CDR1 and CDR2: SNHLY, FYNNEI. The CDR3 region is CASRVAAANEQFF. The CDR3 nucleotides are TGTGCCAGCAGGGTGGCCGCGGCGAATGAGCAGTTCTTC.

The chain joins TRBV28 to TRBJ2-7; TRBD2 agrees at 7 bases. Germline assignment: CDR1 MDHEN and CDR2 SYDVKM. The CDR3 extends over 13 amino acids. After removal of 7 bases from V and 2 bases from J, the junction contained 5 bases not matched to a gene. CDR3 nucleotides: TGTGCCAGCACGGCTAGCGGACCCTACGAGCAGTACTTC. Protein: CASTASGPYEQYF.